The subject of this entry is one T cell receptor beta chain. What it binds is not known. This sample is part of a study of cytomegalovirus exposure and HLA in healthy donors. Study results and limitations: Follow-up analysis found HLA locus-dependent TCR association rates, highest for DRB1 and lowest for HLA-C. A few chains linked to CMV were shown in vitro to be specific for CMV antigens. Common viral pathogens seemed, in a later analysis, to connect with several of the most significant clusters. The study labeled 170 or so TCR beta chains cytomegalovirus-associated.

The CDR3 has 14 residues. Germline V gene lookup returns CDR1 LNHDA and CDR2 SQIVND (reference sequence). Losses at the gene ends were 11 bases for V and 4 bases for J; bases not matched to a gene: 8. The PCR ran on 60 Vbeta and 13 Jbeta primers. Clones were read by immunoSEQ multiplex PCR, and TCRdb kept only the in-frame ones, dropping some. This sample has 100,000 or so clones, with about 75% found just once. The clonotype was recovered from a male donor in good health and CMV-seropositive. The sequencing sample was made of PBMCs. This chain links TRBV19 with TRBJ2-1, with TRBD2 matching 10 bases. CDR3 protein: CASKAGGLYNEQFF. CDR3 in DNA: TGTGCCTCGAAAGCGGGGGGGCTTTACAATGAGCAGTTCTTC.